The clone carrying this T cell receptor beta chain turned up a few times. These data come from a study of response to subunit inactivated influenza vaccine. TCRdb used MiXCR to reprocess the RT-PCR reads, holding one entry per CDR3 protein. The repertoire holds 250,000 to 350,000 distinct CDR3 sequences, around 20% seen once, with 10% in the top ten. This CDR3 region has 17 residues. CDR1 is LGHDT and CDR2 is YNNKEL in the germline V gene (reference sequence). Deletions cut 3 bases from V and 1 base from J, with 16 bases between. The chain is built from TRBV3-1 and TRBJ1-5, with TRBD1 as a possible D gene (6 bases). This sequence originates from a man aged 45 to 75 who received an inactivated influenza vaccine. The sequences come from PBMCs from blood, collected 21 months after vaccination. CDR3 region: CASSHYPGQKSNQPQHF. The DNA of the CDR3 is TGTGCCAGCAGCCATTACCCGGGACAAAAAAGCAATCAGCCCCAGCATTTT.